This T cell receptor (beta chain) was profiled in a study of T cells in Graves' hyperthyroidism and ophthalmopathy. The TCR beta CDR3 regions underwent amplification using RNA transcripts as the source. Primed by the HTBI set, a first-round RT-PCR was run on the TCR CDR3. Via MiXCR, TCRdb re-called the multiplex PCR reads, giving one row per CDR3 protein. The sample consists of approximately 560,000 distinct CDR3 sequences, less than 20% of them appearing once. This clonotype occurred many times. Germline V gives CDR1 LGHDT, CDR2 YNNKEL (reference sequence). Trimming took off 0 bases at V and 6 bases at J, with 13 bases between the two ends. The CDR3 runs 15 residues.

The source is a woman aged 30 to 39 with Graves' hyperthyroidism. The chain is built from TRBV3-1 and TRBJ2-3; D call uncertain. Sequenced input: blood. This chain's CDR3 is CASSQDLADGDTQYF. For the CDR3, the DNA is TGTGCCAGCAGCCAAGACTTGGCAGACGGGGATACGCAGTATTTT.